A single sample is the source of the 21 T cell receptor beta chains below, sequenced in a study of metastatic and nonmetastatic thyroid tumors. TCRdb reanalyzed the PCR reads with MiXCR. The table shows about 49,000 clones, with 20% occurring only once. No patient received treatment before thyroid surgery. Source material: blood. These receptors all stem from a female donor with papillary thyroid cancer or a benign thyroid nodule (not recorded which). Some clones in this sample may be carry-over from other donors' samples.

This clone was recorded many times. This chain joins TRBV3-1 and TRBJ2-2; 7 bases match TRBD2. Germline V gives CDR1 LGHDT, CDR2 YNNKEL (reference sequence). The CDR3 runs to 15 residues. Unmatched junction bases numbered 9, after V lost 8 bases and J lost 3 bases. The CDR3 nucleotides are TGTGCCAGCTCCCGGGGAGGGCGCGACACCGGGGAGCTGTTTTTT. Its protein product is CASSRGGRDTGELFF. Full variable domain (remainder filled in from reference TRBV3-1 and TRBJ2-2): DTAVSQTPKYLVTQMGNDKSIKCEQNLGHDTMYWYKQDSKKFLKIMFSYNNKELIINETVPNRFSPKSPDKAHLNLHINSLELGDSAVYFCASSRGGRDTGELFFGEGSRLTVL.

In its sample, this clone was seen many times. The gene calls are TRBV7-3 and TRBJ2-5, with D possibly being TRBD1 (5 bases). Germline CDR1 and CDR2: SGHTA and FQGTGA. The V gene lost 4 bases and the J gene lost 3 bases, with 15 bases spanning the gap. This CDR3 has 15 residues. The CDR3 is CASSWGISTEETQYF. The DNA for the CDR3 is TGTGCCAGCAGCTGGGGCATTTCGACAGAAGAGACCCAGTACTTC. The whole variable domain, filled in from reference TRBV7-3 and TRBJ2-5, reads GAGVSQTPSNKVTEKGKYVELRCDPISGHTALYWYRQSLGQGPEFLIYFQGTGAADDSGLPNDRFFAVRPEGSVSTLKIQRTERGDSAVYLCASSWGISTEETQYFGPGTRLLVL.

This clone showed up many times. V and J are TRBV24-1 and TRBJ1-5, with D possibly TRBD1 on 6 matching bases. Germline CDR1 and CDR2: KGHDR and SFDVKD. V lost 5 bases to trimming and J lost 6 bases, with 13 bases between them. The CDR3 loop spans 14 amino acids. CDR3 sequence reads: CATSATGPGQPQHF. CDR3 DNA sequence: TGTGCCACCAGTGCCACAGGGCCGGGTCAGCCCCAGCATTTT.

This clone was picked up many times. The gene calls are TRBV6-5 and TRBJ2-7; TRBD2 matches at 10 bases. The trim removed 0 bases at V and 4 bases at J, leaving 3 bases unmatched. This CDR3 region has 15 residues. Per germline, CDR1 MNHEY and CDR2 SVGAGI. CDR3 sequence: CASSYSSAGGYEQYF. CDR3 sequence (DNA): TGTGCCAGCAGTTACTCGTCAGCGGGAGGGTACGAGCAGTACTTC.

This clone was picked up many times. The gene calls are TRBV18 and TRBJ1-1; D unclear. The CDR3 length is 14 residues. CDR1 and CDR2 (germline): KGHSH, LQKENI. V lost 2 bases and J lost 3, with 10 bases in between. The CDR3 sequence is CASSPVFRDTEAFF. In DNA, the CDR3 is TGTGCCAGCTCACCAGTCTTTAGGGACACTGAAGCTTTCTTT.

Many counts were recorded for this clone. The CDR3 protein is CASSPPVGTGDLNEQYF. CDR3 bases: TGTGCCAGCAGCCCACCCGTGGGGACAGGGGACCTAAACGAGCAGTACTTC. This rearrangement joins TRBV28 to TRBJ2-7; TRBD1 matches 10 bases. The CDR3 contains 17 residues. V lost 6 bases, J lost 5 bases, and 16 bases stayed unmatched. Germline V gene lookup returns CDR1 MDHEN and CDR2 SYDVKM. The full variable domain, rest sourced from reference TRBV28 and TRBJ2-7, is DVKVTQSSRYLVKRTGEKVFLECVQDMDHENMFWYRQDPGLGLRLIYFSYDVKMKEKGDIPEGYSVSREKKERFSLILESASTNQTSMYLCASSPPVGTGDLNEQYFGPGTRLTVT.

This clone has at least ten counts. Given a much more abundant clone one base away, this may be a read error. The CDR3 reads CASHPSLGQGAYEQCF. The CDR3 DNA reads as TGTGCCAGCCACCCCTCCCTCGGGCAGGGGGCCTACGAGCAGTGCTTC. The chain links TRBV27 to TRBJ2-7; 8 nucleotides match TRBD1. The germline V gene has CDR1 MNHEY and CDR2 SMNVEV (reference sequence). This CDR3 contains 16 residues.

This clone was seen at least ten times. The chain carries TRBV9 and TRBJ2-7; D gene ambiguous. CDR3 length: 15 residues. Deletions cut 4 bases from V and 0 bases from J, with 14 bases between. Germline assignment: CDR1 SGDLS and CDR2 YYNGEE. The CDR3, as DNA: TGTGCCAGCAGCCCCCGCCGGACGGTCTCCTACGAGCAGTACTTC. It codes for CASSPRRTVSYEQYF.

Worth noting for this clone: A much larger clone differs from this one at a single base, so this may be a read error. The V gene is TRBV5-5, the J gene TRBJ2-1; D is undetermined. The CDR3 length is 12 residues. Per germline, CDR1 SGHKS and CDR2 YYEKEE (reference sequence). The germline V and J ends were trimmed by 0 bases and 4 bases, with 2 bases remaining between them. CDR3 sequence (DNA): TGTGCCAGCAGCTTGGTGTACAATGAGCAGTTCTTC. This sequence encodes CASSLVYNEQFF. Variable domain in full (rest from reference TRBV5-5 and TRBJ2-1): DAGVTQSPTHLIKTRGQQVTLRCSPISGHKSVSWYQQVLGQGPQFIFQYYEKEERGRGNFPDRFSARQFPNYSSELNVNALLLGDSALYLCASSLVYNEQFFGPGTRLTVL.

This clone was counted ten times or more. The chain recombines TRBV19 with TRBJ2-3, with a possible D match to TRBD2 (6 bases). The V and J ends lost 3 bases and 4 bases respectively, with 14 bases between them. The germline gives CDR1 LNHDA, CDR2 SQIVND (reference sequence). CDR3 length: 15 residues. CDR3: CASSMGVGGADTQYF. The CDR3 DNA sequence: TGTGCCAGTAGTATGGGGGTGGGAGGAGCAGATACGCAGTATTTT.

The chain recombines TRBV13 with TRBJ1-2; weak D call: TRBD1 (5 bases). Per the germline V gene, CDR1 is PRHDT and CDR2 is FYEKMQ (reference sequence). CDR3 length: 14 residues. The ends were cut back, 5 bases at V and 4 bases at J, with 14 bases in the middle. CDR3 loop: CASSHSTAVYGYTF. In DNA form, the CDR3 reads TGTGCCAGCAGCCATTCGACAGCGGTCTATGGCTACACCTTC.

The chain is built from TRBV20-1 and TRBJ1-2; D gene ambiguous. Germline CDR1 is DFQATT and CDR2 is SNEGSKA (reference sequence). V was pared by 0 bases and J by 3 bases, with 17 bases between. The CDR3 contains 16 residues. The CDR3 DNA reads as TGCAGTGCTAGAGATGTAAGGCATGGCACCGACTATGGCTACACCTTC. Residues: CSARDVRHGTDYGYTF.

This clone has a count of ten or more. V is TRBV28 and J is TRBJ2-1, with D perhaps assigned TRBD1 or TRBD2 (5 bases each). Germline values: CDR1 MDHEN, CDR2 SYDVKM. The CDR3 totals 15 residues. V was clipped by 2 bases and J by 2 bases, with 10 bases between them. CDR3 amino acids: CASSLRDGTYNEQFF. The CDR3 DNA follows: TGTGCCAGCAGTTTAAGGGACGGAACCTACAATGAGCAGTTCTTC.

This clone has a single count. The rearrangement uses TRBV4-1 and TRBJ2-3; D is possibly TRBD1 or TRBD2 (5 bases each). This CDR3 contains 16 residues. The ends were cut back, 3 bases at V and 2 bases at J, with 15 bases in the middle. The germline CDR1 and CDR2 sequences are MGHRA and YSYEKL. The CDR3, as DNA: TGCGCCAGCAGCCACGACCGGGACCGAATCACAGATACGCAGTATTTT. It specifies CASSHDRDRITDTQYF.

This clone was detected many times. This rearrangement joins TRBV19 to TRBJ1-1; 9 bases fit TRBD1. CDR3 length: 16 amino acids. With 4 bases clipped from V and 5 bases from J, the junction kept 11 bases outside the gene matches. CDR1 is LNHDA, CDR2 SQIVND, per germline (reference sequence). This CDR3 reads CASSTPPGQGRTEAFF. The CDR3, as DNA: TGTGCCAGTAGTACACCTCCGGGACAGGGAAGGACTGAAGCTTTCTTT.

The chain uses TRBV11-3 and TRBJ2-7; 9 bases align to TRBD2. Germline lookup yields CDR1 SGHNT and CDR2 YENEEA. The CDR3 runs 16 residues. Trimming cost V 4 bases and J 4 bases; bases outside gene matches: 11. DNA of the CDR3: TGTGCCAGCAGCTCGTTAGCGGGAGCGCTTTCGTACGAGCAGTACTTC. Protein: CASSSLAGALSYEQYF.

There are many counts of this clone. Distinct nucleotide sequences in the sample also encode this CDR3. V gene TRBV7-3 combines with J gene TRBJ1-1; TRBD1 matches at 10 bases. V was pared by 5 bases and J by 3 bases, with 3 bases of the junction left unmatched. The CDR3 covers 14 residues. Germline lookup yields CDR1 SGHTA and CDR2 FQGTGA. CDR3 sequence (DNA): TGTGCCAGCAGCCACGGGACAGGGGACACTGAAGCTTTCTTT. This gives the protein CASSHGTGDTEAFF.

This chain uses TRBV5-5 with TRBJ2-7; possible D gene TRBD2, 6 bases. Germline-derived CDR1 and CDR2 are SGHKS and YYEKEE (reference sequence). The CDR3 totals 16 residues. The V and J ends lost 0 bases and 5 bases respectively, with 18 bases between them. CDR3 residues: CASSLARSGSGHEQYF. The DNA of the CDR3 is TGTGCCAGCAGCTTGGCCCGTAGCGGTAGTGGCCACGAGCAGTACTTC.

This clone was seen repeatedly, ten times or more. V gene TRBV18 combines with J gene TRBJ1-1; D is unresolved. CDR1 is KGHSH and CDR2 is LQKENI in the germline V gene. CDR3 length: 15 residues. Between the trimmed V and J ends, which lost 1 base and 0 bases, there was a span of 9 bases. The DNA for the CDR3 is TGTGCCAGCTCACCACGGGGAGGGATGAACACTGAAGCTTTCTTT. This sequence encodes CASSPRGGMNTEAFF.

On this clone: A much larger clone is a single base away; this may be a read error. The V gene is TRBV27, the J gene TRBJ2-7; 9 nucleotides line up with TRBD2. V lost 3 bases, J lost 4 bases, and 4 bases stayed unmatched. CDR1 MNHEY and CDR2 SMNVEV come from the germline V gene (reference sequence). The CDR3 has 14 residues. The CDR3 sequence: CASSFPSGMYEQYF. The CDR3 region has the DNA TGTGCCAGCAGTTTCCCTAGCGGGATGTACGAGCAGTACTTC.

This clone was picked up many times. The gene calls are TRBV27 and TRBJ1-1; D gene uncertain. V gave up 6 bases and J gave up 4 bases, with 15 bases separating them. This CDR3 is built from 14 residues. CDR1 is MNHEY, CDR2 SMNVEV, per germline (reference sequence). CDR3 DNA sequence: TGTGCCAGCAGAGGGTGGCGAGCGGGCACTGAAGCTTTCTTT. This sequence encodes CASRGWRAGTEAFF.